This T cell receptor beta chain was captured by sequencing in a study of T cells in Graves' hyperthyroidism and ophthalmopathy (dated by TCRdb to about 2019). Regarding the complete study: Peripheral blood samples were taken at initial diagnosis, before any treatment was given. To identify distinguishing TCR V-J signatures, a discovery cohort of 90 to 100 patients was used, comprising under 45 with Graves' ophthalmopathy and approximately 57 with stable Graves' hyperthyroidism. Whether ophthalmopathy could be predicted prospectively was tested in an independent validation cohort made up of roughly 20 hyperthyroidism patients plus 17 patients who later progressed to ophthalmopathy. For training and testing, the roughly 93 patients in the discovery cohort were randomly divided in a 7:3 ratio. In several Graves' hyperthyroidism patients, the study also compared T-cell repertoires from thyroid tissue with T-cell repertoires from blood. Following sampling, methimazole starting at 30 mg daily was given to hyperthyroidism patients, and high-dose intravenous methylprednisolone was given to ophthalmopathy patients. TCR Vbeta CDR3 sequencing of approximately 140 peripheral blood samples (around 45 ophthalmopathy, roughly 72 hyperthyroidism and some 17 progressor patients) is reported in the paper. On the study overall, not on this receptor specifically: A 13 V-J signature model separated ophthalmopathy from stable hyperthyroidism, with approximately 87% sensitivity and 81.08% specificity in cross-validation and 80%/75% in testing. In validation, the model predicted progression to ophthalmopathy a median of roughly six months before onset, with over 60% sensitivity and just under 75% specificity. No statistical method was used to fix the sample size in advance, and group allocation was not hidden from the investigators. Most expanded thyroid clonotypes (frequency above 0.001) were also detected in blood, a finding suggesting that blood repertoires may reflect thyroid immune responses.

V and J are trimmed by 0 bases and 5 bases, and the gene matches miss 8 bases of the junction. Measured from the cysteine to the phenylalanine, the CDR3 is 16 residues long. Of the read, only the CDR3 DNA is kept; its 48 bases are in frame from base 1. The germline V gene gives CDR1 as SGHRS and CDR2 as YFSETQ. Amplification of TCR beta CDR3 regions was carried out from RNA transcripts. The TCR CDR3 was subjected to a first round of RT-PCR using the HTBI primer set and the Qiagen OneStep RT-PCR kit. Libraries were constructed in a second round of multiplex PCR, after which size selection and purification were performed. Libraries were sequenced paired-end with 100 bp reads on an Illumina HiSeq2000. In the authors' own workflow: SOAPnuke was used to process the raw data, removing reads that contained adapters or uncalled bases, had a mean Phred below 15, or lacked an exact match to the constant primer or identifier. High-quality paired reads were merged with COPE v1.2.5, and unique nucleotide sequences were defined as clonotypes. MiTCR v1.1 was used to align the clonotypes against IMGT TRBV, TRBD and TRBJ reference segments. The analysis was restricted to V-J combinations with a frequency above 0.0001, which together covered 99.2% of the repertoires. The TCS score was defined as F50 (clonal expansion) divided by E x V (chaos), with BLOSUM62-based TCRdist calculated between CDR3 peptides within each V-J. Welch's t-statistics and random forest reduced 500 to 550 V-J features to around 14, which were used in a naive Bayes classifier (R e1071). TCRdb reworked the public reads: Q25 trimming with fastp, MiXCR clone assembly, productive beta chains retained. All rows with the same CDR3 protein become a single entry with the most common DNA and genes. What appears here as the V and J calls and clone size reflects TCRdb's work, not the paper's. The table for this sample lists 270,000 or so distinct CDR3 sequences; less than 30% of them were counted only once. The ten top clones hold around 30% of the sample.

This clonotype appeared many times. Its antigen is still unknown. Per-base qualities were not stored, and no clone one base away is much larger. Hyperthyroidism patients were newly diagnosed, with disease duration under 2 months, and aged 18 to 65 years. The study excluded patients with uncontrolled infections, other autoimmune diseases, pregnancy or lactation. Diagnoses were based on clinical symptoms, serum thyroxine and TRAb, thyroid ultrasound and orbital computed tomography. For progressor patients, blood was drawn at the first diagnosis of hyperthyroidism, before any ophthalmopathy symptoms had appeared. Ficoll-Paque density gradient centrifugation was used to isolate PBMCs from around 10 ml of fresh peripheral blood. Patients classed as progressors first received a Graves' hyperthyroidism diagnosis and then went on to develop ophthalmopathy during follow-up. Total RNA was extracted using Trizol reagent, and RNA quality was assessed on an Agilent 2100 Bioanalyzer.

This receptor chain uses TRBV5-1 and TRBJ2-1; 7 nucleotides in the junction match TRBD2. Specimen: blood. This TCR came from a man aged 40-49 years with Graves' hyperthyroidism that later progressed to Graves' ophthalmopathy. The DNA sequence is given as TGCGCCAGCAGCTTGGGCCCCAGCGGGATAAACAATGAGCAGTTCTTC. Translated, this gives CASSLGPSGINNEQFF.